Here is one TCR beta chain with its context. CDR1 and CDR2 (germline): SGHRS, YFSETQ. The V gene lost 5 bases and the J gene lost 0 bases, with 8 bases spanning the gap. The CDR3 is 13 amino acids. Data came from immunoSEQ multiplex PCR; TCRdb stores just in-frame clones and leaves some out. The repertoire has some 130,000 clones, 85% to 95% of them found once; the top ten carry around 7.1%. The sample comes from a study of T cell responses to AZD1222 COVID-19 vaccine. This TCR came from an adult who received the AZD1222 COVID-19 vaccine. J is TRBJ1-1 and V is TRBV5-1, with TRBD1 as a possible D gene (5 bases). The starting material was peripheral blood, obtained 28 days after the second AZD1222 dose. The CDR3 region is CASRTDMNTEAFF. In nucleotides, the CDR3 is TGCGCCAGCAGGACAGACATGAACACTGAAGCTTTCTTT.